This TCR beta chain was profiled in a study of CD8 T cells in ankylosing spondylitis. Overall study findings and caveats: Disease-linked clones were found to be CD8+ and relatively rare in peripheral blood.

Many counts were recorded for this clonotype. Its specificity is unknown. TCRdb re-derived calls from the 5' RACE reads in MiXCR, one entry per CDR3 protein. The repertoire includes fewer than 250,000 distinct CDR3 sequences, under 12% of them detected once, and around 2.6% sits in the top ten. CDR1 and CDR2 from the germline V gene are SEHNR and FQNEAQ (reference sequence). The CDR3 totals 14 residues. V was trimmed by 5 bases and J by 1 base, leaving 11 bases between them. This chain joins TRBV7-9 and TRBJ1-1; D ambiguous. This sequence was found in a male donor with ankylosing spondylitis or in good health (not recorded which). Sequenced input: blood, either unsorted or a sorted T cell fraction (not recorded which). The CDR3 nucleotides are TGTGCCAGCAGCCCGGGAAGTGGGAACACTGAAGCTTTCTTT. It encodes CASSPGSGNTEAFF.